What follows is one TCR beta chain and its context. The data stem from a study of blood T cells in healthy people across ages. Study at large: The capture of about one barcoded beta molecule per two T cells was achieved by template switching.

For the second PCR, which ran for about 6 to 11 cycles, a sample-barcoded 5' primer and a J-beta primer mix were used. Each CDR3 protein gets one entry after TCRdb re-called the 5' RACE reads with MiXCR. The table has more than 700,000 distinct CDR3 sequences, about 45% seen once. The CDR3 sequence is 15 residues long. V lost 4 bases and J 0 bases, leaving 11 bases between the germline ends. Germline V CDR1 and CDR2: SGHRS, YFSETQ. The individuals who served as donors were healthy Caucasians living in Russia, aged roughly 6 to 95. Per-sample PBMC isolation yielded at least 6.5 million cells. Each sample yielded at least 5 micrograms of PBMC total RNA.

Sequencing used blood. The sequence was collected from a man at least 80 years old in good health. The rearrangement links TRBV5-1 to TRBJ2-1; unclear D gene. The DNA for the CDR3 is TGCGCCAGCAGCCAACGGACGAGCTCCTACAATGAGCAGTTCTTC. Residues: CASSQRTSSYNEQFF.